This T cell receptor beta chain was sequenced in a study of technical replicates of blood from several donors. This CDR3 contains 17 residues. Trimming cost V 2 bases and J 0 bases; bases outside gene matches: 4. Germline CDR1 reads MDHEN; CDR2 reads SYDVKM. TCRdb's table, derived via immunoSEQ multiplex PCR, lists solely in-frame clones and lacks some. The table includes about 14,000 clones, approximately 78% detected once. The chain carries TRBV28 and TRBJ2-6, with TRBD1 identical over 7 bases. Material for sequencing was PBMCs. The receptor's source is a human donor in good health. The chain's CDR3 is CASSLGTAFSGANVLTF. CDR3 sequence (DNA): TGTGCCAGCAGTTTAGGGACAGCATTCTCTGGGGCCAACGTCCTGACTTTC.